What follows are 7 T cell receptor beta chains derived from one specimen sequenced in a study of molecular identifiers for immune sequencing clone quantification. TCRdb called the PCR reads again in MiXCR, with one record for every CDR3 protein. The sample has over 85,000 distinct CDR3 sequences, about 21% seen once; the top ten hold 1.1%. The sequencing input was naive CD8+ T cells from blood, with Jurkat cell RNA spiked in. Subset described: FACS-sorted CD8+CD4-CCR7+CD45RA+ naive T cells. Receptor source: a human donor in good health. Some libraries in this study had Jurkat cell RNA spiked in.

A word on this clonotype: A much larger clone lies one base from this, so it may be a read error. The chain is built from TRBV10-2 and TRBJ1-1; D gene ambiguous. Trimming stripped 11 bases from V and 2 bases from J, with 15 bases between. The CDR3 extends over 13 amino acids. The germline V gene has CDR1 WSHSY and CDR2 SAAADI. CDR3 DNA sequence: TGCGCCGGCGGTCCAGGTCTAAACACTGAAGCTTTCTTT. Translation: CAGGPGLNTEAFF.

About this clonotype itself: Given a much more abundant clone one base away, this may be a read error. The chain joins TRBV6-5 to TRBJ2-6; possibly TRBD2 for D (6 bases). Germline assignment: CDR1 MNHEY and CDR2 SVGAGI. The CDR3 loop spans 18 amino acids. The CDR3 reads CASSLLAGSLSGANVLAF. CDR3 bases: TGTGCCAGCAGCCTCCTCGCGGGGTCTCTCTCTGGGGCCAACGTCCTGGCTTTC.

This clonotype was counted between two and nine times. This chain connects TRBV11-2 to TRBJ1-1; D not resolved. This CDR3 is built from 15 residues. Trimming removed 0 bases at V and 2 bases at J, with 10 bases between. Germline V CDR1 and CDR2: SGHAT, FQNNGV. The CDR3 DNA follows: TGTGCCAGCAGCTTAGAGGTGACCCTTAACACTGAAGCTTTCTTT. Its translation: CASSLEVTLNTEAFF.

This clonotype was observed many times. The V gene is TRBV30, the J gene TRBJ2-3; D gene unclear. This CDR3 is 16 amino acids long. The V gene lost 0 bases and the J gene lost 2 bases, with 15 bases spanning the gap. Germline loops: CDR1 GTSNPN, CDR2 SVGIG (reference sequence). CDR3 sequence: CAWSVPDRGLTDTQYF. Here the CDR3 DNA reads TGTGCCTGGAGTGTACCAGACCGAGGCCTCACAGATACGCAGTATTTT.

This chain links TRBV19 with TRBJ2-6; D is ambiguous. The CDR3 is made up of 16 amino acids. Germline lookup yields CDR1 LNHDA and CDR2 SQIVND (reference sequence). The ends were cut back, 6 bases at V and 1 base at J, with 13 bases in the middle. CDR3: CASRTLGPSGANVLTF. Written as DNA, the CDR3 is TGTGCCAGTAGGACCCTGGGTCCTTCTGGGGCCAACGTCCTGACTTTC.

This clonotype showed up many times. The chain links TRBV5-4 to TRBJ1-1; D may be TRBD1 (6 bases). V was clipped by 2 bases and J by 1 base, with 12 bases between them. CDR1 is SGHNT and CDR2 is YYREEE in the germline V gene (reference sequence). The CDR3 runs 15 residues. CDR3 sequence reads: CASSFMGAENTEAFF. The CDR3 DNA is TGTGCCAGCAGCTTTATGGGGGCCGAGAACACTGAAGCTTTCTTT.

V gene TRBV28 combines with J gene TRBJ2-7; possible D gene TRBD1, 5 bases. V was trimmed by 3 bases and J by 7 bases, leaving 16 bases between them. This CDR3 region has 14 residues. Germline CDR1 is MDHEN and CDR2 is SYDVKM. The DNA for the CDR3 is TGTGCCAGCAGTTTTAGGGGAACCCAGCGAGAGCAGTACTTC. Protein product: CASSFRGTQREQYF.